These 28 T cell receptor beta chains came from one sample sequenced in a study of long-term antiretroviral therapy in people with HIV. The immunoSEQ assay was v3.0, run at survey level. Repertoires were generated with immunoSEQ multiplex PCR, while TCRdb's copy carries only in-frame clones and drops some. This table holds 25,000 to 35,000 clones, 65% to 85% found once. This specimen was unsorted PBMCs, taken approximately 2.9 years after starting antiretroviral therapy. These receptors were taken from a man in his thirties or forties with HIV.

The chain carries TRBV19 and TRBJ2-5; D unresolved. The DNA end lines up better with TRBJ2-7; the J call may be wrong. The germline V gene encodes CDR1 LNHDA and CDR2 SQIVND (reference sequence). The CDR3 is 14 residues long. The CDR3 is CASSMGILGYEQYF. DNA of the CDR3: TGTGCCAGTAGTATGGGGATATTGGGCTACGAGCAGTACTTC.

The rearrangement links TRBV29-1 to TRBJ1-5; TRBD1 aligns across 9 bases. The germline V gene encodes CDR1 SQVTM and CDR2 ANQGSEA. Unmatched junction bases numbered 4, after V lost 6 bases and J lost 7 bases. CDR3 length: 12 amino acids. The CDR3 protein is CSVGQGTQPQHF. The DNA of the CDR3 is TGCAGCGTCGGACAGGGGACCCAGCCCCAGCATTTT.

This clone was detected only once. CDR3: CASQTGSSHEQYF. In DNA form, the CDR3 reads TGTGCCAGCCAGACAGGGAGTTCCCACGAGCAGTACTTC. The genes are TRBV6-5 and TRBJ2-7, with 7 bases fitting TRBD1. This CDR3 has 13 amino acids. J gave up 5 bases and V 8 bases, and 9 bases lay outside the gene matches. The germline gives CDR1 MNHEY, CDR2 SVGAGI.

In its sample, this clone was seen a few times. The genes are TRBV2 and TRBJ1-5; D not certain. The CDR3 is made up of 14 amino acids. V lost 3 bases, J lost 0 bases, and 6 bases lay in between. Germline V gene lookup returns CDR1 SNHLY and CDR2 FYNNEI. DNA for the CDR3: TGTGCCAGCAGTGACAGATATAGCAATCAGCCCCAGCATTTT. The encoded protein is CASSDRYSNQPQHF.

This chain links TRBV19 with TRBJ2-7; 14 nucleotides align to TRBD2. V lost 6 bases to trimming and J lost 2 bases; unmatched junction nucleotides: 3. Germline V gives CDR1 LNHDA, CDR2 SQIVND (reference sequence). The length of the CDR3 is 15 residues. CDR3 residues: CASSLGLAGAYEQYF. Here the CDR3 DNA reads TGTGCCAGTAGCCTGGGACTAGCGGGAGCCTACGAGCAGTACTTC. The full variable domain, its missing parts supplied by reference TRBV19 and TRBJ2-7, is DGGITQSPKYLFRKEGQNVTLSCEQNLNHDAMYWYRQDPGQGLRLIYYSQIVNDFQKGDIAEGYSVSREKKESFPLTVTSAQKNPTAFYLCASSLGLAGAYEQYFGPGTRLTVT.

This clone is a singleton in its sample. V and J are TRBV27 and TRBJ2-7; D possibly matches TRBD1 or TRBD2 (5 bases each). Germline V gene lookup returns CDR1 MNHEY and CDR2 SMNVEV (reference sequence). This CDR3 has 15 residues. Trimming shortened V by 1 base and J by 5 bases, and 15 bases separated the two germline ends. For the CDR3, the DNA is TGTGCCAGCAGTTTATGGCAGGGCAGGAGGAACGAGCAGTACTTC. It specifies CASSLWQGRRNEQYF.

CDR3 residues: CASIWGAEGTDTQYF. In nucleotides, the CDR3 is TGTGCCAGCATTTGGGGGGCCGAGGGCACAGATACGCAGTATTTT. The J gene is TRBJ2-3, the V gene TRBV2, with D perhaps being TRBD1 or TRBD2 (6 bases each). There are 15 residues in the CDR3. V gave up 7 bases and J gave up 1 base, with 15 bases separating them. CDR1 is SNHLY, CDR2 FYNNEI, per germline.

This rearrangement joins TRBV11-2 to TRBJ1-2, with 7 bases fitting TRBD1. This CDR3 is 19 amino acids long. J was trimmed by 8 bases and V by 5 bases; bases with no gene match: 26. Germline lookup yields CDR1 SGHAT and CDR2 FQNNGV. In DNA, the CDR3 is TGTGCCAGCAGCCCATATGTGGGGGTGAGACAGGGCAGGCCTAACGGCTACACCTTC. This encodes CASSPYVGVRQGRPNGYTF.

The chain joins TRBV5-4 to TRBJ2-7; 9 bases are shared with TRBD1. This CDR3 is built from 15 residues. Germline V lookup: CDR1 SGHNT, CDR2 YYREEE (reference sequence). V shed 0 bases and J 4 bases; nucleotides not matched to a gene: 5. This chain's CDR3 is CASSLGDRVPYEQYF. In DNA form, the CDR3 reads TGTGCCAGCAGCTTGGGGGACAGGGTTCCTTACGAGCAGTACTTC.

The CDR3 DNA sequence: TGTGCCAGCAGTTTTCTCAGAGGGGAGCTGTTTTTT. Its translation is CASSFLRGELFF. V and J are TRBV27 and TRBJ2-2; D not resolved. CDR1 and CDR2 (germline): MNHEY, SMNVEV (reference sequence). V was clipped by 3 bases and J by 8 bases, with 7 bases between them. This CDR3 is 12 amino acids long.

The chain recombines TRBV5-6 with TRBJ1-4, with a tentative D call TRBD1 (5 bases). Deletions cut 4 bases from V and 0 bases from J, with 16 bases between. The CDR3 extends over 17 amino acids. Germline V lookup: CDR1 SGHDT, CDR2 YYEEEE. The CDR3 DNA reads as TGTGCCAGCAGCGGAGGGACGGCCGCTGCAACTAATGAAAAACTGTTTTTT. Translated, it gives CASSGGTAAATNEKLFF.

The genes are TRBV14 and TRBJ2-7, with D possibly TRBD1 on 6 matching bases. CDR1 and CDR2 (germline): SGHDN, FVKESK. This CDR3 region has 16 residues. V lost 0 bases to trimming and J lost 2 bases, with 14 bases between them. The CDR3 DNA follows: TGTGCCAGCAGCCAAGAACAGGGTTTCAATGCCTACGAGCAGTACTTC. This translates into CASSQEQGFNAYEQYF.

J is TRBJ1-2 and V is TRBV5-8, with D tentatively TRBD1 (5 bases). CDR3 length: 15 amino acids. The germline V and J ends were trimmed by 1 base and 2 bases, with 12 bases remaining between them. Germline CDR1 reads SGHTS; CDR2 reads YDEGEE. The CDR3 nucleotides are TGTGCCAGCAGCTTGAAGGGGAGGCAAAACTATGGCTACACCTTC. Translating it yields CASSLKGRQNYGYTF.

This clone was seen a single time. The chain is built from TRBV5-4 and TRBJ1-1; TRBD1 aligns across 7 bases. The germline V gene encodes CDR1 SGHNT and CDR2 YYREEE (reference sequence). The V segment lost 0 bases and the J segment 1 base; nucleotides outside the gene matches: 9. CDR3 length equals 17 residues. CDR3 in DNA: TGTGCCAGCAGCTTGGGGGGGGCGAGGGGGCGGAACACTGAAGCTTTCTTT. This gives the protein CASSLGGARGRNTEAFF.

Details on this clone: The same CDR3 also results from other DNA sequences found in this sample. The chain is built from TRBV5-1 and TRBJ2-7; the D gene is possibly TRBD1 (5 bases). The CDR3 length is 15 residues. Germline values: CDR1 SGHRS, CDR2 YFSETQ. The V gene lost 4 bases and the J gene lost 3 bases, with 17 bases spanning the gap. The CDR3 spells CASSPGPGQGYEQYF. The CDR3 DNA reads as TGCGCCAGCAGCCCCGGTCCGGGCCAGGGCTACGAGCAGTACTTC.

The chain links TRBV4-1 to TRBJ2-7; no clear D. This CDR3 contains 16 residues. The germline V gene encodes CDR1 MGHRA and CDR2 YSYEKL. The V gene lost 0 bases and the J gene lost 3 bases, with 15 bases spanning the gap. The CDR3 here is CASSQEVAGQNYEQYF. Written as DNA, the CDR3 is TGCGCCAGCAGCCAAGAGGTGGCAGGCCAAAACTACGAGCAGTACTTC.

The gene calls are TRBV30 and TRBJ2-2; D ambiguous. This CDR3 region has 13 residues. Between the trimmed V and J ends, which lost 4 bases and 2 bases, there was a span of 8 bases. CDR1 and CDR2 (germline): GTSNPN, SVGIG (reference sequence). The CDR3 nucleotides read TGTGCCTGGAAAGGAGTTAACACCGGGGAGCTGTTTTTT. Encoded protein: CAWKGVNTGELFF.

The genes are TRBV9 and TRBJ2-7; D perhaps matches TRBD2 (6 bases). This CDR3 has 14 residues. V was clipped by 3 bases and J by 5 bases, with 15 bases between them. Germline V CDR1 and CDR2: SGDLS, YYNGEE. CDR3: CASSELEGRHEQYF. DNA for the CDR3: TGTGCCAGCAGCGAACTAGAGGGGAGGCACGAGCAGTACTTC.

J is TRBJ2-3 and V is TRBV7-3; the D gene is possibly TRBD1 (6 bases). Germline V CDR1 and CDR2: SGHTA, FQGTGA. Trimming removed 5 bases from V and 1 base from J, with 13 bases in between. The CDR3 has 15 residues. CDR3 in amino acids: CASSVQGLGTDTQYF. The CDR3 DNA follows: TGTGCCAGCAGCGTACAGGGATTGGGCACAGATACGCAGTATTTT. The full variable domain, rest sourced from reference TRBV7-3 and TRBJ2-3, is GAGVSQTPSNKVTEKGKYVELRCDPISGHTALYWYRQSLGQGPEFLIYFQGTGAADDSGLPNDRFFAVRPEGSVSTLKIQRTERGDSAVYLCASSVQGLGTDTQYFGPGTRLTVL.

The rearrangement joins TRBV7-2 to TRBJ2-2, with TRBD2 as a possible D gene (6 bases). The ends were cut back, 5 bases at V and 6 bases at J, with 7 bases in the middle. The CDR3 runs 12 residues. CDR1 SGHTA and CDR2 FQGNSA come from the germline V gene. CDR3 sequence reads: CASSRDSGELFF. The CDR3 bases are TGTGCCAGCAGCCGGGACTCCGGGGAGCTGTTTTTT.

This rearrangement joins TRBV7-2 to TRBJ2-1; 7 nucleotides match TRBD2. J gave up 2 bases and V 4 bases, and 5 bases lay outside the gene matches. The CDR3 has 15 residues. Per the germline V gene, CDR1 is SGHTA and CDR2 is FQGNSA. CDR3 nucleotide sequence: TGTGCCAGCAGCTACAGCGGGACCGCCTACAATGAGCAGTTCTTC. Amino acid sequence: CASSYSGTAYNEQFF.

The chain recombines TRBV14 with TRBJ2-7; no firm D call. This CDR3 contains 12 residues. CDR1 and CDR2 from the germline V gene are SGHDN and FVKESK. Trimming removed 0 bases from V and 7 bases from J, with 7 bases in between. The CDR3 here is CASSQDPGEQYF. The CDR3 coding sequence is TGTGCCAGCAGCCAAGATCCCGGGGAGCAGTACTTC.

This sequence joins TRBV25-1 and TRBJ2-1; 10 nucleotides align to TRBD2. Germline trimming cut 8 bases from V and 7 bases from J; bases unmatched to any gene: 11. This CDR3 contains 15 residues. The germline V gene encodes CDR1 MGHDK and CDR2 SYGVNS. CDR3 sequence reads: CASSREREGFNEQFF. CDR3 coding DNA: TGTGCCAGCTCGAGGGAGCGGGAGGGCTTTAATGAGCAGTTCTTC.

The CDR3 region is CASGLGQGNQPQHF. DNA for the CDR3: TGTGCCAGTGGATTAGGACAGGGTAATCAGCCCCAGCATTTT. This chain joins TRBV6-1 and TRBJ1-5, with 8 nucleotides matching TRBD1. This CDR3 region has 14 residues. Germline V gene sequence: CDR1 MNHNS, CDR2 SASEGT. V gave up 9 bases and J gave up 4 bases; unmatched junction bases: 8.

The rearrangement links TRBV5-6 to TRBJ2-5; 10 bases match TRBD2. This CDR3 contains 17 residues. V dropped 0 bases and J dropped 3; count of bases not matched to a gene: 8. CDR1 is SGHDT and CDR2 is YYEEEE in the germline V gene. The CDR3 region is CASSLEGSGGTKETQYF. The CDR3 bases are TGTGCCAGCAGCTTGGAGGGTAGCGGGGGGACGAAAGAGACCCAGTACTTC. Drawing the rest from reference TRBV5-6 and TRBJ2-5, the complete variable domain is DAGVTQSPTHLIKTRGQQVTLRCSPKSGHDTVSWYQQALGQGPQFIFQYYEEEERQRGNFPDRFSGHQFPNYSSELNVNALLLGDSALYLCASSLEGSGGTKETQYFGPGTRLLVL.

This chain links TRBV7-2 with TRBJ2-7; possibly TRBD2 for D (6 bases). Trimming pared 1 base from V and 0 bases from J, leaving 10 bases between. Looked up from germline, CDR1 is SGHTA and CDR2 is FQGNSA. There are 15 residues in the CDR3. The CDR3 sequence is CASSLEEDYSYEQYF. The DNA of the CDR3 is TGTGCCAGCAGCTTAGAAGAGGACTACTCCTACGAGCAGTACTTC. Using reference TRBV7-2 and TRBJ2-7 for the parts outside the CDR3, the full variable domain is GAGVSQSPSNKVTEKGKDVELRCDPISGHTALYWYRQSLGQGLEFLIYFQGNSAPDKSGLPSDRFSAERTGGSVSTLTIQRTQQEDSAVYLCASSLEEDYSYEQYFGPGTRLTVT.

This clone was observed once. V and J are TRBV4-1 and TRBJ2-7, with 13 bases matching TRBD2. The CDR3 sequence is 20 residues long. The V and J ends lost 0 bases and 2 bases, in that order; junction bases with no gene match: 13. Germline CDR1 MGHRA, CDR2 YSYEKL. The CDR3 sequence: CASSQDTWTATSGGPYEQYF. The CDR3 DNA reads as TGCGCCAGCAGCCAAGACACCTGGACTGCGACTAGCGGGGGGCCCTACGAGCAGTACTTC.

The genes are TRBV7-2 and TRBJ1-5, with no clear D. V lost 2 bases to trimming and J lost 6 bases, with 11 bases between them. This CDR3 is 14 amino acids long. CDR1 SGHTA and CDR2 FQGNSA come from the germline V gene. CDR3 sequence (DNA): TGTGCCAGCAGCTTACCGGGGTCGAGTCAGCCCCAGCATTTT. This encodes CASSLPGSSQPQHF.